A selection of T cell receptor beta chains follows, all from one sample in a study of T-cell reconstitution after alpha-beta-depleted transplantation in children. Each CDR3 protein is one row after TCRdb ran MiXCR on the PCR reads. The sample records hundreds of thousands of distinct CDR3 sequences, 12% being singletons. The sample in question was PBMCs from the stem cell graft donor, obtained from the stem cell graft. The receptors here all came from a human donor who donated a stem cell graft to a child with acute lymphoblastic leukemia. Each CDR3 is given without its conserved first and last residue.

TRBJ2-3,TRBV5-1,ASSLDYPTGPDTQY
TRBJ1-5,TRBV28,ASSFQNSNQPQH
TRBJ1-6,TRBV14,ASSQGLGNSPLH
TRBJ2-7,TRBV5-1,ASSPDRVYEQY
TRBJ2-6,TRBV7-2,ASSLARAGTAVSISGANVLT
TRBJ2-6,TRBV7-8,ASSLALQTTLVSGANGLT
TRBJ2-5,TRBV6-5,ASSYSGRGGLAERKRVWETQY
TRBJ1-1,TRBV12-3/TRBV12-4,ASRRKGGNTEAF
TRBJ2-7,TRBV7-2,ASSLGWEAYEQY
TRBJ1-3,TRBV6-1,ASSARTGNTIY
TRBJ1-2,TRBV27,ASSFGRGLGGYT
TRBJ2-7,TRBV4-2,ASSQAVGEGTHEQY
TRBJ1-2,TRBV18,ASSPSVNYGYT
TRBJ2-5,TRBV7-9,ASSSPGAGGQQETQY
TRBJ1-2,TRBV6-2/TRBV6-3,ASSYYSNYGYT
TRBJ2-7,TRBV30,AWEETGQSSYEQY
TRBJ2-6,TRBV9,ASSDLSGANVLT
TRBJ2-1,TRBV5-1,ASSLVLPGVYYNEQF
TRBJ1-4,TRBV4-2,AGSRGSSNEKLF
TRBJ1-1,TRBV9,ASSVGGIPSRGTEAF
TRBJ2-4,TRBV27,ASSSAAVNENIQY
TRBJ1-4,TRBV10-2,ASSGPPSDTEIFNEKLF
TRBJ1-4,TRBV7-2,ASSSVRGGEKLF
TRBJ2-1,TRBV11-1,ASSLVRRGTASYNEQF
TRBJ1-2,TRBV7-6,ASSLARGSYGYT
TRBJ2-5,TRBV7-9,ASSPATHVPQETQY
TRBJ1-5,TRBV7-2,ASSLQPSQPQH
TRBJ1-4,TRBV12-3/TRBV12-4,ASSRPGQGTEKLF
TRBJ1-2,TRBV20-1,SARRDPYT
TRBJ2-3,TRBV7-8,ASSSVWSGGRSSTDTQY
TRBJ1-1,TRBV5-1,ASSSGGLGMNTEAF
TRBJ2-2,TRBV27,ASSLVSAWNTGELF
TRBJ2-3,TRBV5-6,ASSPQTDTQY
TRBJ2-3,TRBV5-1,ASSQGLAPSTDTQY
TRBJ2-7,TRBV11-2,ASSSSGNRYEQY
TRBJ2-1,TRBV12-3/TRBV12-4,ASSFQAGAEGQF
TRBJ2-7,TRBV13,ASSSGQGAFEQY
TRBJ2-5,TRBV7-6,ASSSFRGGGAHQETQY
TRBJ2-3,TRBV29-1,SVVADTQY
TRBJ1-1,TRBV20-1,SASLRGRLAEAF
TRBJ2-1,TRBV7-2,ASSSSGVSSYNEQF